This TCR beta chain was obtained from a study of identical twins. General study findings and limits: It was cross-sectional statistical analysis, not following the same donors, that the conclusions relied on. Out-of-frame beta sequences exhibited a weaker degree of excess twin sharing.

The table lists this clonotype with a few counts. No antigen is known for it. This CDR3 contains 15 residues. CDR1 and CDR2 from the germline V gene are SGHVS and FQNEAQ. Trimming cost V 5 bases and J 9 bases, with 20 bases left between them. TCRdb ran MiXCR on the 5' RACE reads and lists one entry per CDR3 protein. There are about 480,000 distinct CDR3 sequences in the sample; 14% occur only once, and about 0.53% lies in the top ten. The sample was also reused in another study, on yellow fever vaccine responses in identical twins. From that report: A vaccine T cell response that seemed partly convergent and partly personalized was reported in twins.

The clonotype comes from a woman younger than 35 in good health. The sequenced material came from CD4+ T cells sorted from blood. The chain carries TRBV7-8 and TRBJ2-1; tentative D call: TRBD2 (6 bases). The CDR3 is CASSKAGSGTAEQFF. The CDR3, as DNA: TGTGCCAGCAGCAAAGCTGGTAGCGGAACGGCTGAGCAGTTCTTC.